The 21 T cell receptor beta chains listed next were all sequenced from one sample in a study of human T cells and chemical hapten exposure. Each CDR3 protein is one row after TCRdb ran MiXCR on the RACE reads. This table has about 340,000 distinct CDR3 sequences, roughly 6.9% appearing once. Time point noted: patch test 1, 2 weeks after DPC sensitization. Treatment meaning: therapeutic diphenylcyclopropenone sensitization with weekly scalp DPC. The input for sequencing was whole blood, taken in connection with sensitization to the hapten diphenylcyclopropenone (DPC). These receptors originate from a woman younger than 30 with alopecia areata. Some clones in this sample may be carry-over from other donors' samples.

The chain joins TRBV6-6 to TRBJ1-1; 8 positions match TRBD1. CDR3 length: 15 residues. CDR1 and CDR2 (germline): MNHNY, SVGAGI (reference sequence). V dropped 5 bases and J dropped 0; count of bases not matched to a gene: 5. The CDR3 DNA is TGTGCCAGCAGTAACGGACAGGGATTGAACACTGAAGCTTTCTTT. The encoded protein is CASSNGQGLNTEAFF.

At least ten counts were recorded for this clonotype. J is TRBJ1-2 and V is TRBV3-1; D not resolved. Germline V CDR1 and CDR2: LGHDT, YNNKEL (reference sequence). Trimming removed 0 bases at V and 7 bases at J, with 3 bases between. The CDR3 sequence is 11 residues long. The CDR3 DNA sequence: TGTGCCAGCAGCCAAGATCGTGGCTACACCTTC. It specifies CASSQDRGYTF.

J is TRBJ1-1 and V is TRBV28; TRBD1 might be the D (5 bases). The CDR3 runs to 13 residues. Germline assignment: CDR1 MDHEN and CDR2 SYDVKM. The ends were cut back, 6 bases at V and 6 bases at J, with 14 bases in the middle. The CDR3 region is CASSRGAGPEAFF. CDR3 nucleotide sequence: TGTGCCAGCAGCCGTGGGGCAGGGCCTGAAGCTTTCTTT.

The chain is built from TRBV5-1 and TRBJ2-1; 13 positions agree with TRBD2. This CDR3 contains 17 residues. Germline CDR1 and CDR2: SGHRS and YFSETQ. J gave up 4 bases and V 3 bases, and 7 bases lay outside the gene matches. CDR3 in DNA: TGCGCCAGCAGCTCGGGACTAGCGGGGATAGTATACAATGAGCAGTTCTTC. Translated: CASSSGLAGIVYNEQFF.

The CDR3 DNA reads as TGTGCCAGCAGCTCTGCTACAGGGGGCAACTATGGCTACACCTTC. Encoded protein: CASSSATGGNYGYTF. This chain links TRBV7-2 with TRBJ1-2; TRBD1 matches 9 bases. Germline V gives CDR1 SGHTA, CDR2 FQGNSA. The CDR3 covers 15 residues. V lost 4 bases and J lost 2; bases outside the gene matches: 5.

With regard to this clonotype: A much larger clone lies one base from this, so it may be a read error. V and J are TRBV7-3 and TRBJ1-1; D call uncertain. Germline V gene data show CDR1 as SGHTA and CDR2 as FQGTGA. The CDR3 spans 13 residues. The CDR3 sequence: CASSSLFNTEAIF. The DNA of the CDR3 is TGTGCCAGCAGCTCGCTCTTTAACACTGAAGCTATCTTT.

The CDR3 is CASTDQGADYEQYF. The CDR3 DNA reads as TGTGCCAGCACCGATCAGGGGGCCGACTACGAGCAGTACTTC. The genes are TRBV6-5 and TRBJ2-7, with 8 bases matching TRBD1. The V and J ends lost 7 bases and 3 bases, in that order; junction bases with no gene match: 8. The CDR3 consists of 14 residues. CDR1 MNHEY and CDR2 SVGAGI come from the germline V gene.

This rearrangement joins TRBV7-9 to TRBJ2-1, with TRBD1 identical over 7 bases. The CDR3 is 18 residues long. V shed 1 base, J shed 5 bases, and the junction held 14 bases outside the gene matches. Germline-derived CDR1 and CDR2 are SEHNR and FQNEAQ (reference sequence). DNA for the CDR3: TGTGCCAGCAGCTTAGTCGCCCAACAGGGGAATCGCGACAATGAGCAGTTCTTC. Translated: CASSLVAQQGNRDNEQFF.

The chain couples TRBV5-1 to TRBJ1-2; TRBD1 agrees at 7 bases. Germline loops: CDR1 SGHRS, CDR2 YFSETQ. V gave up 0 bases and J gave up 4 bases; unmatched junction bases: 6. This CDR3 has 15 residues. CDR3 DNA: TGCGCCAGCAGCTTGGAGGGGACAGATCCCTATGGCTACACCTTC. Its protein is CASSLEGTDPYGYTF.

This rearrangement joins TRBV24-1 to TRBJ2-5; the D is unclear. CDR3 size: 12 residues. Germline V CDR1 and CDR2: KGHDR, SFDVKD. V was pared by 4 bases and J by 5 bases, with 7 bases between. The CDR3 reads CATSDQHETQYF. The CDR3 region has the DNA TGTGCCACCAGTGACCAGCATGAGACCCAGTACTTC.

V and J are TRBV7-6 and TRBJ1-4; the match to TRBD1 covers 8 bases. CDR1 and CDR2 from the germline V gene are SGHVS and FNYEAQ. This CDR3 is 15 amino acids long. V trimming: 5 bases; J trimming: 7 bases; junction bases outside the gene matches: 9. The chain's CDR3 is CASSTRTGRAEKLFF. The CDR3 DNA reads TGTGCCAGCAGCACCCGGACAGGGCGGGCTGAAAAACTGTTTTTT.

This chain connects TRBV4-3 to TRBJ2-3; D remains ambiguous. The V end was cut by 0 bases, the J end by 0 bases, with 16 bases between. CDR1 is LGHNA, CDR2 YSLEER, per germline. CDR3 length equals 18 residues. CDR3: CASSQDEKGTSSTDTQYF. The DNA of the CDR3 is TGCGCCAGCAGCCAAGATGAAAAGGGCACCTCTAGCACAGATACGCAGTATTTT.

This clonotype was counted a few times. V and J are TRBV6-2 or TRBV6-3 and TRBJ2-1; tentatively, D is TRBD2 (5 bases). Trimming removed 6 bases from V and 4 bases from J, with 7 bases in between. CDR3 size: 12 residues. Germline loops: CDR1 MNHEY, CDR2 SVGEGT. As DNA, the CDR3 is TGTGCCAGCAGCGGGGAATACAATGAGCAGTTCTTC. It specifies CASSGEYNEQFF.

Many counts were recorded for this clonotype. V gene TRBV10-3 combines with J gene TRBJ2-5; D unclear. Germline V lookup: CDR1 ENHRY, CDR2 SYGVKD. CDR3 length: 13 amino acids. The V and J ends lost 10 bases and 2 bases respectively, with 14 bases between them. The CDR3, as DNA: TGTGCCAGCGTCCGAGCCCCTCAAGAGACCCAGTACTTC. Translated: CASVRAPQETQYF.

The gene calls are TRBV28 and TRBJ2-7; D gene unclear. The CDR3 is made up of 13 amino acids. The germline gives CDR1 MDHEN, CDR2 SYDVKM. Deletions cut 6 bases from V and 2 bases from J, with 11 bases between. The CDR3 sequence: CASRPAGTYEQYF. The CDR3 DNA follows: TGTGCCAGCAGGCCCGCCGGTACCTACGAGCAGTACTTC.

This clonotype appeared many times. This chain uses TRBV7-2 with TRBJ1-5, with D possibly TRBD1 on 5 matching bases. Trimming cost V 3 bases and J 5 bases, with 8 bases left between them. Germline-derived CDR1 and CDR2 are SGHTA and FQGNSA. CDR3 length: 13 amino acids. The CDR3 DNA sequence: TGTGCCAGCAGCTTCCGGGGGGATCAGCCCCAGCATTTT. Translating it yields CASSFRGDQPQHF.

This clonotype was recorded a few times. The V gene is TRBV12-3 or TRBV12-4, the J gene TRBJ1-6; no reliable D call. The CDR3 has 13 residues. Trimming took 3 bases from V and 10 from J, leaving 10 bases between them. The CDR3 loop is CASSFIRVSPLHF. The CDR3 DNA reads as TGTGCCAGCAGTTTTATCCGGGTATCACCCCTCCACTTT.

This clonotype was picked up a small number of times. V and J are TRBV5-1 and TRBJ2-5; D remains ambiguous. The germline V gene encodes CDR1 SGHRS and CDR2 YFSETQ. This CDR3 region has 14 residues. V gave up 1 base and J gave up 4 bases, with 11 bases separating them. The CDR3 DNA sequence: TGCGCCAGCAGCTTGTCGGCTAGGATAGAGACCCAGTACTTC. Its protein product is CASSLSARIETQYF.

This clonotype has only a few counts. This chain uses TRBV29-1 with TRBJ2-2; D gene unclear. Trimming removed 6 bases from V and 0 bases from J, with 2 bases in between. CDR3 length equals 11 residues. Per the germline V gene, CDR1 is SQVTM and CDR2 is ANQGSEA. CDR3 protein: CSVTNTGELFF. The CDR3 bases are TGCAGCGTCACGAACACCGGGGAGCTGTTTTTT.

This chain connects TRBV7-2 to TRBJ2-5; D may be TRBD1 or TRBD2 (5 bases each). The ends were cut back, 2 bases at V and 7 bases at J, with 17 bases in the middle. Germline-derived CDR1 and CDR2 are SGHTA and FQGNSA. The CDR3 spans 15 residues. The chain's CDR3 is CASSLYGALGGTQYF. The DNA for the CDR3 is TGTGCCAGCAGCTTATACGGGGCCCTTGGTGGGACCCAGTACTTC.

This clonotype has a handful of counts. The J gene is TRBJ2-1, the V gene TRBV7-3, with 7 positions matching TRBD2. The CDR3 runs 16 residues. Germline CDR1 is SGHTA and CDR2 is FQGTGA. The junction had 4 bases not matched to a gene; V was cut back by 2 bases and J by 0 bases. CDR3: CASSLRAGSSYNEQFF. The CDR3 coding sequence is TGTGCCAGCAGCTTACGAGCGGGGAGCTCCTACAATGAGCAGTTCTTC. Using reference TRBV7-3 and TRBJ2-1 for the parts outside the CDR3, the full variable domain is GAGVSQTPSNKVTEKGKYVELRCDPISGHTALYWYRQSLGQGPEFLIYFQGTGAADDSGLPNDRFFAVRPEGSVSTLKIQRTERGDSAVYLCASSLRAGSSYNEQFFGPGTRLTVL.